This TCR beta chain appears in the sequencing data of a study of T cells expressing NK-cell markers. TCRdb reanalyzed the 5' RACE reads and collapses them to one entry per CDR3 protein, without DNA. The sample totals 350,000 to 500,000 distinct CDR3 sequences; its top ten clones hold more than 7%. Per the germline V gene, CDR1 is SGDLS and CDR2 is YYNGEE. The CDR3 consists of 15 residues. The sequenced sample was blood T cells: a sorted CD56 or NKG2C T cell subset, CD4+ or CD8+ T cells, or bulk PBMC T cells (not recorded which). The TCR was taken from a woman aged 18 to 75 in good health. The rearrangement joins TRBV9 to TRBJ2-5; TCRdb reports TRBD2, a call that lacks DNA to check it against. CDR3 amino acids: CASSETSGSLGTQYF.